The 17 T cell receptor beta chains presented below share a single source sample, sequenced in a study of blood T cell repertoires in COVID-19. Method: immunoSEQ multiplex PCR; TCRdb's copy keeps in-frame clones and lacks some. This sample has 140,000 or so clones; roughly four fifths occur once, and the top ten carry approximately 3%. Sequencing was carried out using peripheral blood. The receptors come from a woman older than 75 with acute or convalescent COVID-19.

Here the CDR3 reads CAIKGVSYNEQFF. CDR3 DNA: TGTGCCATCAAGGGGGTTTCCTACAATGAGCAGTTCTTC. The chain has TRBV10-3 and TRBJ2-1, with D possibly matching TRBD1 (6 bases). Trimming took off 7 bases at V and 1 base at J, with 8 bases between the two ends. CDR3 length: 13 amino acids. Germline loops: CDR1 ENHRY, CDR2 SYGVKD.

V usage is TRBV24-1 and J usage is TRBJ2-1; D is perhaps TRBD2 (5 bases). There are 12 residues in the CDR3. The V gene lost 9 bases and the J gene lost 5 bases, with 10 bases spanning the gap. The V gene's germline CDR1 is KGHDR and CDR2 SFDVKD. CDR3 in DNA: TGTGCCACCGGTCGGGAAAACAATGAGCAGTTCTTC. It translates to CATGRENNEQFF.

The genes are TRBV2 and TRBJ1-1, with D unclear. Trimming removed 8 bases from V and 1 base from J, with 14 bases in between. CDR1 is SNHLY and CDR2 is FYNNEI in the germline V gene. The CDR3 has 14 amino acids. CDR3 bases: TGTGCCAGCGTTATAGAGGTAGCGAACACTGAAGCTTTCTTT. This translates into CASVIEVANTEAFF.

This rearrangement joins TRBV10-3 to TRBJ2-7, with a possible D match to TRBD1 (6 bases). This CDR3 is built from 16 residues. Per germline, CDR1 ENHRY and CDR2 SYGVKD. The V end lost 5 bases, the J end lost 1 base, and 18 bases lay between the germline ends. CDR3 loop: CAISPLRQAMSYEQYF. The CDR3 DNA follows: TGTGCCATCAGTCCCCTCCGACAGGCTATGTCCTACGAGCAGTACTTC.

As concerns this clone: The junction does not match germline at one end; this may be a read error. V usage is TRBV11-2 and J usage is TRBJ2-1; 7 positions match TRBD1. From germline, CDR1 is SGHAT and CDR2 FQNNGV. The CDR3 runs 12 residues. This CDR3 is CASSLGGQWALF. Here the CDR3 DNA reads TGTGCCAGCAGCTTAGGGGGACAGTGGGCTCTCTTC.

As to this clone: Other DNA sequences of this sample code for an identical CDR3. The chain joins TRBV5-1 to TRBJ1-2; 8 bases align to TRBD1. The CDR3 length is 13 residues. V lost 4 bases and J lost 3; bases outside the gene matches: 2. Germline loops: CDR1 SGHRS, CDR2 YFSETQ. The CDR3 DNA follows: TGCGCCAGCAGCCTGGGACAGGACTATGGCTACACCTTC. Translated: CASSLGQDYGYTF. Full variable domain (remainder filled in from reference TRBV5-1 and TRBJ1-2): KAGVTQTPRYLIKTRGQQVTLSCSPISGHRSVSWYQQTPGQGLQFLFEYFSETQRNKGNFPGRFSGRQFSNSRSEMNVSTLELGDSALYLCASSLGQDYGYTFGSGTRLTVV.

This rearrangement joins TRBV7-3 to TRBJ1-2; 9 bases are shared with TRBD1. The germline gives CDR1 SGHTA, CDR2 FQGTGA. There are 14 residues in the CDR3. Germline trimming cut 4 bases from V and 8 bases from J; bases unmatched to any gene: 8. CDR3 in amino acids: CASSSRTGAGGYTF. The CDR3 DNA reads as TGTGCCAGCAGCTCCCGGACAGGGGCGGGAGGCTACACCTTC.

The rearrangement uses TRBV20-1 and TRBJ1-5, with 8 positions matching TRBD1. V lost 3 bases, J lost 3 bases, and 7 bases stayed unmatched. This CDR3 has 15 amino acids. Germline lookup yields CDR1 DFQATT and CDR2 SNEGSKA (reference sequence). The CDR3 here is CSASRSGGFNQPQHF. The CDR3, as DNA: TGCAGTGCTAGTAGGTCAGGGGGCTTCAATCAGCCCCAGCATTTT.

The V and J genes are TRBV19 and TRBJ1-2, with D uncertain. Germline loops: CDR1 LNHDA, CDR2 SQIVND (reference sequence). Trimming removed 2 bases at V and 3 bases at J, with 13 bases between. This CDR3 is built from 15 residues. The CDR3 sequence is CASSISGSRDYGYTF. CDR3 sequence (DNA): TGTGCCAGTAGTATATCTGGGAGCCGGGACTATGGCTACACCTTC. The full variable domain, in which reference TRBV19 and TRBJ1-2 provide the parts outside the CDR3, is DGGITQSPKYLFRKEGQNVTLSCEQNLNHDAMYWYRQDPGQGLRLIYYSQIVNDFQKGDIAEGYSVSREKKESFPLTVTSAQKNPTAFYLCASSISGSRDYGYTFGSGTRLTVV.

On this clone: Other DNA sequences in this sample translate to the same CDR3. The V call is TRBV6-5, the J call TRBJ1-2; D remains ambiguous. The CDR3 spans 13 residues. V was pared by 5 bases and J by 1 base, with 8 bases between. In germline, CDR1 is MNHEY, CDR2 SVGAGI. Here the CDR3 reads CASSPRGNYGYTF. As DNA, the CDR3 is TGTGCCAGCAGTCCCCGCGGTAACTATGGCTACACCTTC.

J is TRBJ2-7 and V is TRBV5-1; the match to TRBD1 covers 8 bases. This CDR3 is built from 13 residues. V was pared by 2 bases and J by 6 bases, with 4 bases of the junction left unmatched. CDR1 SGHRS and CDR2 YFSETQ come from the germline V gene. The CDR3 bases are TGCGCCAGCAGCTTCCAAGGACAGGGCGAGCAGTACTTC. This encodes CASSFQGQGEQYF.

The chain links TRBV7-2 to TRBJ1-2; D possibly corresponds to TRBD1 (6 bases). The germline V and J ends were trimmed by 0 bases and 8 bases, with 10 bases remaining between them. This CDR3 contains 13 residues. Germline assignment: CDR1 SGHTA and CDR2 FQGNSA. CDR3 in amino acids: CASSLAGAEGYTF. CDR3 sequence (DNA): TGTGCCAGCAGCTTAGCGGGGGCGGAGGGCTACACCTTC.

The CDR3 protein is CASSPSAGLTIVNTEAFF. The CDR3 nucleotides are TGTGCCAGCAGTCCCTCGGCTGGGTTGACAATAGTGAACACTGAAGCTTTCTTT. This chain uses TRBV6-6 with TRBJ1-1, with D uncertain. CDR1 is MNHNY, CDR2 SVGAGI, per germline (reference sequence). V lost 5 bases, J lost 0 bases, and 22 bases lay in between. This CDR3 has 18 amino acids.

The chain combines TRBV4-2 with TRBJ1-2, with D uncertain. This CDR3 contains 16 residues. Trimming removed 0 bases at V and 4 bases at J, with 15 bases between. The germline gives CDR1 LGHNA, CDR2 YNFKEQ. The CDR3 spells CASSQDLAGGFYGYTF. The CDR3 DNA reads TGTGCCAGCAGCCAAGATCTGGCGGGAGGGTTCTATGGCTACACCTTC.

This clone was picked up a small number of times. The CDR3 DNA reads TGTGCCAGCTCACCGGGACAGGGGGCAGTTTACTATGGCTACACCTTC. It specifies CASSPGQGAVYYGYTF. This sequence joins TRBV18 and TRBJ1-2; 12 bases map to TRBD1. J was trimmed by 3 bases and V by 3 bases; bases with no gene match: 5. CDR3 length: 16 amino acids. CDR1 and CDR2 from the germline V gene are KGHSH and LQKENI.

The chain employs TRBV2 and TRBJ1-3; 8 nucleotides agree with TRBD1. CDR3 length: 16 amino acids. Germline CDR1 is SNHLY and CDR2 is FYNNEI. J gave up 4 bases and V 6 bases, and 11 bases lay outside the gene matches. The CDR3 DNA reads TGTGCCAGCAGCGTCGTGCTCGGGACAGGAGGAAACACCATATATTTT. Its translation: CASSVVLGTGGNTIYF. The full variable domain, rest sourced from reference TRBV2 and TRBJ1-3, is EPEVTQTPSHQVTQMGQEVILRCVPISNHLYFYWYRQILGQKVEFLVSFYNNEISEKSEIFDDQFSVERPDGSNFTLKIRSTKLEDSAMYFCASSVVLGTGGNTIYFGEGSWLTVV.

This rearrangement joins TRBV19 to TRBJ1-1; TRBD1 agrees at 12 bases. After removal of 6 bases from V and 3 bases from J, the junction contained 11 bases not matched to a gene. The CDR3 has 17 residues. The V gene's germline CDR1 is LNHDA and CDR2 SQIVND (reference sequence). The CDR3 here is CASSKTGQGAQDTEAFF. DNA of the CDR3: TGTGCCAGTAGCAAGACGGGACAGGGGGCGCAGGACACTGAAGCTTTCTTT. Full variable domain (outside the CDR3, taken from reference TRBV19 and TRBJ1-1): DGGITQSPKYLFRKEGQNVTLSCEQNLNHDAMYWYRQDPGQGLRLIYYSQIVNDFQKGDIAEGYSVSREKKESFPLTVTSAQKNPTAFYLCASSKTGQGAQDTEAFFGQGTRLTVV.